A single sample is the source of the 8 T cell receptor beta chains below, sequenced in a study of blood T cell repertoires in COVID-19. The protocol was immunoSEQ multiplex PCR, while the TCRdb copy is restricted to in-frame clones and leaves out a portion. The sample lists 270,000 or so clones, approximately 86% occurring once. What was sequenced was peripheral blood. These receptors all come from a man in his forties with active or convalescent COVID-19.

The genes are TRBV5-1 and TRBJ1-1; D is uncertain. The CDR3 extends over 13 amino acids. Germline V gene sequence: CDR1 SGHRS, CDR2 YFSETQ. The V end was cut by 0 bases, the J end by 5 bases, with 8 bases between. The CDR3 is CASSLATPTEAFF. The CDR3 nucleotides are TGCGCCAGCAGCTTGGCCACTCCGACTGAAGCTTTCTTT.

This clone was counted a single time. V is TRBV9 and J is TRBJ2-1; D is ambiguous. The CDR3 consists of 15 residues. Trimming cost V 0 bases and J 2 bases, with 9 bases left between them. Germline CDR1 SGDLS, CDR2 YYNGEE. CDR3 coding DNA: TGTGCCAGCAGCGTAGGAGGCAGCACCTACAATGAGCAGTTCTTC. Protein sequence: CASSVGGSTYNEQFF.

V and J are TRBV28 and TRBJ1-2; 8 bases match TRBD1. Germline V gives CDR1 MDHEN, CDR2 SYDVKM. Losses at the gene ends were 2 bases for V and 8 bases for J; bases not matched to a gene: 16. This CDR3 spans 17 amino acids. CDR3 nucleotides: TGTGCCAGCAGTTTAGTAACCCACCGGACAGGGTATAACGGCTACACCTTC. This sequence encodes CASSLVTHRTGYNGYTF.

The chain recombines TRBV5-8 with TRBJ2-3, with D perhaps TRBD2 (6 bases). Germline-derived CDR1 and CDR2 are SGHTS and YDEGEE. Trimming left V 3 bases short and J 4 bases short, with 15 bases between. The CDR3 covers 15 residues. CDR3 nucleotides: TGTGCCAGCAGCTCTTCCGGGGGAGTAGCAGATACGCAGTATTTT. Protein product: CASSSSGGVADTQYF.

This clone was seen a single time. The V and J genes are TRBV5-1 and TRBJ2-5; TRBD2 agrees at 12 bases. Germline V gene sequence: CDR1 SGHRS, CDR2 YFSETQ. This CDR3 is 17 amino acids long. V trimming: 4 bases; J trimming: 4 bases; junction bases outside the gene matches: 11. CDR3 in amino acids: CASSPGPLAGGRETQYF. The CDR3 DNA is TGCGCCAGCAGCCCTGGCCCCCTAGCGGGAGGGCGAGAGACCCAGTACTTC.

This clone was found once. The chain recombines TRBV28 with TRBJ1-2; D is ambiguous. Germline V CDR1 and CDR2: MDHEN, SYDVKM. This CDR3 contains 13 residues. Trimming cost V 3 bases and J 6 bases, with 11 bases left between them. The CDR3 reads CASSFRLPDGYTF. The CDR3 DNA reads as TGTGCCAGCAGTTTTCGCCTCCCGGATGGCTACACCTTC.

For the CDR3, the DNA is TGCGCCAGCAGTCAGACAGACACCGGGGAGCTGTTTTTT. Translating it yields CASSQTDTGELFF. This sequence joins TRBV23-1 and TRBJ2-2; a possible D gene is TRBD1 (5 bases). TRBV23-1 is marked as an open reading frame, function uncertain. The V and J ends lost 3 bases and 3 bases respectively, with 5 bases between them. This CDR3 region has 13 residues.

The V gene is TRBV24-1, the J gene TRBJ2-1; D not resolved. This CDR3 is built from 19 residues. CDR1 and CDR2 from the germline V gene are KGHDR and SFDVKD. V was trimmed by 3 bases and J by 6 bases, leaving 26 bases between them. The CDR3 nucleotides read TGTGCCACCAGTGATACCCGCCTTGAATTATTGACAAACCCCAATGAGCAGTTCTTC. Amino acids: CATSDTRLELLTNPNEQFF.